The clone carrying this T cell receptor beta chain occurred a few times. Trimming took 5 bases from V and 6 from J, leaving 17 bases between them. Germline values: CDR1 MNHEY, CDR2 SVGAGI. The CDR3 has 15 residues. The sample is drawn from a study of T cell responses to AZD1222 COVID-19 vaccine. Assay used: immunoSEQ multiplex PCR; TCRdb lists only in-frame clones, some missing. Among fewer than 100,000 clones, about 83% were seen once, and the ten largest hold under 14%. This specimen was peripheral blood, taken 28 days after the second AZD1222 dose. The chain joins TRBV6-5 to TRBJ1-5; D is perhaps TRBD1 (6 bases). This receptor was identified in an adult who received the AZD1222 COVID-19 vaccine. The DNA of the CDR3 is TGTGCCAGCAGTCCCCGGGCAGGGGACGGTCAGCCCCAGCATTTT. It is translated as CASSPRAGDGQPQHF.